This T cell receptor (beta chain) appears in the sequencing data of a study of CD8 T cells in ankylosing spondylitis. With 1 base removed from V and 1 base from J, the gap between germline ends came to 10 bases. CDR3 length: 15 residues. The germline gives CDR1 SGHTA, CDR2 FQGNSA. Libraries for TCR beta were made by quantitative 5'-RACE with molecular barcodes. TCRdb independently ran MiXCR on the 5' RACE reads; one entry per CDR3 protein. There are more than 650,000 distinct CDR3 sequences in the sample; around 11% occur only once, and approximately 0.51% lies in the top ten. Note on this clonotype: Its target is not known.

Regarding the study as a whole: It was reported that disease-linked clones were significantly enriched in matched ankylosing spondylitis synovial fluid. A motif of eight highly homologous TCR beta variants was seen as apparently characteristic of ankylosing spondylitis blood. Previously reported in reactive arthritis synovial fluid and blood were some of the motif variants. Clones that were linked to disease were CD8+ and were relatively rare in peripheral blood.

The sequencing sample was made of blood, either unsorted or a sorted T cell fraction (not recorded which). The TCR originated in a male donor with ankylosing spondylitis. This rearrangement joins TRBV7-2 to TRBJ2-5; the D is unclear. The CDR3 DNA reads as TGTGCCAGCAGCTTAGTGTGGCTACCCCAAGAGACCCAGTACTTC. Translating it yields CASSLVWLPQETQYF.